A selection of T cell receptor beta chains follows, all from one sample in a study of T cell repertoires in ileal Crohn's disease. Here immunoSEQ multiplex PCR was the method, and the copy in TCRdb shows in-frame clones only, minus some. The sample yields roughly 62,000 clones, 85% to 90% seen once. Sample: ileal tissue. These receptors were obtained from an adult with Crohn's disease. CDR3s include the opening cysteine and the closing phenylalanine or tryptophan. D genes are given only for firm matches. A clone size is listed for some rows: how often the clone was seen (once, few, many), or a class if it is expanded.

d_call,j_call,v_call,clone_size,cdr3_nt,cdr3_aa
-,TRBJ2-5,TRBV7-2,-,TGTGCCAGCAGCTTCGCACAGATGGAGACCCAGTACTTC,CASSFAQMETQYF
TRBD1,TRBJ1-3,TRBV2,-,TGTGCCAGCAGCTTTACAGGGGCTGGAAACACCATATATTTT,CASSFTGAGNTIYF
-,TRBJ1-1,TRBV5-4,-,TGTGCCAGCAGCCTCGAACAGGCGAACACTGAAGCTTTCTTT,CASSLEQANTEAFF
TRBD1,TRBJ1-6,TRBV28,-,TGTGCCAGCAGTTTCCATTATCGACAGGGGCGCCATTCACCCCTCCACTTT,CASSFHYRQGRHSPLHF
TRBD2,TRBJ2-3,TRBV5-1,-,TGCGCCAGCAGCGAGAGGCGAGCGGGGAGTAGCACAGATACGCAGTATTTT,CASSERRAGSSTDTQYF
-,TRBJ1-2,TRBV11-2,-,TGTGCCAGCAGCTTAGGGCCGGTGCAGGGATGGGACAATGGCTACACCTTC,CASSLGPVQGWDNGYTF
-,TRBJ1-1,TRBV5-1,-,TGCGCCAGCAGCTTGGAACTGTCTTCCGCTTGGGCTTTCTTT,CASSLELSSAWAFF
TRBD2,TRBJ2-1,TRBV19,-,TGTGCCAGTAGTACTGGGACTAGCGGGATTCCGGCGACCTACAATGAGCAGTTCTTC,CASSTGTSGIPATYNEQFF
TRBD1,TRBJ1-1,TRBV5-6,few,TGTGCCAGCAGCTTGACGACAGGGCCGAGGGGTGAAGCTTTCTTT,CASSLTTGPRGEAFF
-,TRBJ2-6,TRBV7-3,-,TGTGCCAGCAGCTCAGGGATCTCTGGGGCCAACGTCCTGACTTTC,CASSSGISGANVLTF
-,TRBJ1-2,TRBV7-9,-,TGTGCCAGCAGCTTAGCGCCCCGACAGAACTATGGCTACACCTTC,CASSLAPRQNYGYTF
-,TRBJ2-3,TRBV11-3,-,TGTGCCAGCAGCCTTGGAACCGCTTACAGGGTCGGGCAGACAGATACGCAGTATTTT,CASSLGTAYRVGQTDTQYF
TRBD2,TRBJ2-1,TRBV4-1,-,TGCGCCAGCAGCCAGGAAGAGACTAGCGGGAGAAATGAGCAGTTCTTC,CASSQEETSGRNEQFF
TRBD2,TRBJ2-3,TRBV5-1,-,TGCGCCAGCAGCTTGGCCCTAGCGGGGAGCACAGATACGCAGTATTTT,CASSLALAGSTDTQYF
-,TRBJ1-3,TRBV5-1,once,TGCGCCAGCAGCTTCGACAGAAATACAAACACCATATATTTT,CASSFDRNTNTIYF
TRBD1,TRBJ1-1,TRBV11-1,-,TGTGCCAGCAGCTTGCGGACAGGTAGTACTGAAGCTTTCTTT,CASSLRTGSTEAFF
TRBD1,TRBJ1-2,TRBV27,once,TGTGCCAGCAGTTTGATCGGGACAGGTTTACCGGATGGCTACACCTTC,CASSLIGTGLPDGYTF
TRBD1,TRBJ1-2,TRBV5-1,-,TGCGCCAGCAGCCCGGGACAGGGAGCTGGCTACACCTTC,CASSPGQGAGYTF
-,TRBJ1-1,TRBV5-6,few,TGTGCCAGCAGCTTGGCTAGGGCGGGGGCTGAAGCTTTCTTT,CASSLARAGAEAFF
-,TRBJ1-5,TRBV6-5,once,TGTGCCAGCAAAGGGGGTAGCAATCAGCCCCAGCATTTT,CASKGGSNQPQHF
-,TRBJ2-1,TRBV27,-,TGTGCCAGCAGTTTCCAGGGGCATGAGCAGTTCTTC,CASSFQGHEQFF
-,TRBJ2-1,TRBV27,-,TGTGCCAGCACCGTGGCGGGGAGGAGTGAGCAGTTCTTC,CASTVAGRSEQFF
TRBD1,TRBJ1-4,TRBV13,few,TGTGCCAGCAGCCTGAGACAGGGATGGTTTGAAAAACTGTTTTTT,CASSLRQGWFEKLFF
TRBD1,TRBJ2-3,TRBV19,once,TGTGCCAGTAGTATAGCCCGGGGACAGGGTGGGACAGATACGCAGTATTTT,CASSIARGQGGTDTQYF
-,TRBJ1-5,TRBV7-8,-,TGTGCCAGCAGCTTAGGTTCGAGGCAGGGGTACCAGCCCCAGCATTTT,CASSLGSRQGYQPQHF
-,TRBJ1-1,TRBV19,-,TGTGCCGTTAGTCGGGGGAACACTGAAGCTTTCTTT,CAVSRGNTEAFF
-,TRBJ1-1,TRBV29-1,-,TGCAGCGTTGATGATTGGGGTGGGGCCAGAGTCATGAACACTGAAGCTTTCTTT,CSVDDWGGARVMNTEAFF
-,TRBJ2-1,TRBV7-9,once,TGTGCCAGCAGCTTCCGGGATCCCAATGAGCAGTTCTTC,CASSFRDPNEQFF
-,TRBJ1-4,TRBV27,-,TGTGCCAGCAGTTTATCGGAAGGGGGATTTGAAAAACTGTTTTTT,CASSLSEGGFEKLFF
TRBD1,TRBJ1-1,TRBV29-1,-,TGCAGCGCTTCAGGGGGCAGGAACACTGAAGCTTTCTTT,CSASGGRNTEAFF
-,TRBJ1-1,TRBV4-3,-,TGCGCCAGCAGCCAAGATTTAAGGGGTCTTGGGAACACTGAAGCTTTCTTT,CASSQDLRGLGNTEAFF
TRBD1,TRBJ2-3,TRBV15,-,TGTGCCACCAGCAGAGATCTCGGGACAGGGTCGGATACGCAGTATTTT,CATSRDLGTGSDTQYF
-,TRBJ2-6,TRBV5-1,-,TGCGCCAGCAGCTCACCAAACCAGACTGGGGCCAACGTCCTGACTTTC,CASSSPNQTGANVLTF
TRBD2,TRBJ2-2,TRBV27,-,TGTGCCAGCATGGGATCGGGAGGTATCACCGGGGAGCTGTTTTTT,CASMGSGGITGELFF
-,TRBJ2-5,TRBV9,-,TGTGCCAGCAGTCGATTACAGGCTAAACAAGAGACCCAGTACTTC,CASSRLQAKQETQYF
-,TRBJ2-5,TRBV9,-,TGTGCCAGCAGCGTAGAACCAGGAGGCGAGACCCAGTACTTC,CASSVEPGGETQYF
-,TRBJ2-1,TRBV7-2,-,TGTGCCAGCAGCTTAAATTTGGTCCGGGGTGAGCAGTTCTTC,CASSLNLVRGEQFF
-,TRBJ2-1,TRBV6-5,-,TGTGCCAGCAGTGGGCCCAATGAGCAGTTCTTC,CASSGPNEQFF
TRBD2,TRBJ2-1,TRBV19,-,TGTGCCACCCTTAATGGACTAGCGGCAGGGTACAATGAGCAGTTCTTC,CATLNGLAAGYNEQFF
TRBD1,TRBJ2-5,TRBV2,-,TGTGCCAGCAGTTTTGGGACAGGCCAAGAGACCCAGTACTTC,CASSFGTGQETQYF
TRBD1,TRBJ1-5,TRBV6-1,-,TGTGCCAGCTCAATGGACAGGCTAGGAAATCAGCCCCAGCATTTT,CASSMDRLGNQPQHF
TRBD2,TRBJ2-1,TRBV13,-,TGTGCCAGCAGCTTAGGAGCGTGGGAGGGTACCCTAAGCTATGAGCAGTTCTTC,CASSLGAWEGTLSYEQFF
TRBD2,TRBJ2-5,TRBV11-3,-,TGTGCCAGCAGCGGGCCCGGGGGGGCCGTTTGGGAGACCCAGTACTTC,CASSGPGGAVWETQYF
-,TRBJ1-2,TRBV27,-,TGTGCCAGCAGTTTGGCAGGCGACAGAACAAATGGCTACACCTTC,CASSLAGDRTNGYTF
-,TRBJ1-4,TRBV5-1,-,TGCGCCAGCAGGCAGGGCATGAATGAAAAACTGTTTTTT,CASRQGMNEKLFF
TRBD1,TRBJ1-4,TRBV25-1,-,TGTGCCAGCAGTGAACCCGGACAGGGTTTAACTAATGAAAAACTGTTTTTT,CASSEPGQGLTNEKLFF
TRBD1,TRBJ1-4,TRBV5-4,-,TGTGCCAGCAGCTTTGGGACAGGGAGTGAAAAACTGTTTTTT,CASSFGTGSEKLFF
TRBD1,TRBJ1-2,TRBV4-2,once,TGTGCCAGCAGCCATGGGGACAGGGGCTTCTATGGCTACACCTTC,CASSHGDRGFYGYTF
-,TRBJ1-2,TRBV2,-,TGTGCCAGCAGTCCCGCCCGGGGGGATGGCTACACCTTC,CASSPARGDGYTF
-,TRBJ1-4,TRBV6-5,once,TGTGCCAGCAGTTACAGCACGGCAACTAATGAAAAACTGTTTTTT,CASSYSTATNEKLFF
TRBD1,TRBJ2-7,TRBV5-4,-,TGTGCCAGCAGCCTTCCGGGACAGGGAAGGTATGGCGAGCAGTACTTC,CASSLPGQGRYGEQYF
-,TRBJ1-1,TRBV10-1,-,TGCCTCGGCAGGCAGGGCCTCACTGAAGCTTTCTTT,CLGRQGLTEAFF
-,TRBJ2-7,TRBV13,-,TGTGCCAGCAGCTTAGTTCCAGAACCCTACGAGCAGTACTTC,CASSLVPEPYEQYF
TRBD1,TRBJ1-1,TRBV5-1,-,TGCGCCAGCAGCACCGGACAGGGGCTCACTGAAGCTTTCTTT,CASSTGQGLTEAFF
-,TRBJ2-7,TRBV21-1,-,TGTGCCAGCAGCAGGTCGCCCTTGAGCGGGAGGTCCTACGAGCAGTACTTC,CASSRSPLSGRSYEQYF
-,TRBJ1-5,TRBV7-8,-,TGTGCCAGCAGCTTCCTTGGGGAGGTTTCCCAGCCCCAGCATTTT,CASSFLGEVSQPQHF
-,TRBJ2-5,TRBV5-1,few,TGCGCCAGCAGCTTGGAACATAAACAAGAGACCCAGTACTTC,CASSLEHKQETQYF
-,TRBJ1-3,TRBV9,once,TGTGCCAGCAGCACGGCCCGGAGAGGTCTCTCTGGAAACACCATATATTTT,CASSTARRGLSGNTIYF
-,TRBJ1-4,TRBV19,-,TGTGCCAGTAGTATCCGGGTGGCTGAAAAACTGTTTTTT,CASSIRVAEKLFF